A single sample gave rise to the 14 T cell receptor beta chains below, sequenced in a study of technical replicates of blood from a few donors (dated 2017 in TCRdb). Library construction relied on the immunoSEQ multiplex PCR assay. In TCRdb, the immuneACCESS table is reduced to in-frame sequences with V and J assigned. These tables do not hold every clone; where another copy was compared, an unresolved V gene accounts for under half, and the others remain unexplained. The sample table contains approximately 80,000 clones; only one count was recorded for roughly 90% of them. Together, the top ten hold 0.25% of the sample. The sequenced sample was T cells isolated from PBMCs. These receptors came from a human donor in good health.

This clone was counted only a few times. V gene TRBV2 combines with J gene TRBJ1-5; no clear D. This CDR3 spans 12 amino acids. Germline CDR1 and CDR2: SNHLY and FYNNEI. With 6 bases removed from V and 4 bases from J, the gap between germline ends came to 7 bases. CDR3 protein: CASRMTNQPQHF. As DNA, the CDR3 is TGTGCCAGCAGGATGACTAATCAGCCCCAGCATTTT. Looking up the rest from reference TRBV2 and TRBJ1-5 gives the full variable domain: EPEVTQTPSHQVTQMGQEVILRCVPISNHLYFYWYRQILGQKVEFLVSFYNNEISEKSEIFDDQFSVERPDGSNFTLKIRSTKLEDSAMYFCASRMTNQPQHFGDGTRLSIL.

The V call is TRBV7-9, the J call TRBJ2-3, with D possibly matching TRBD2 (5 bases). The V and J ends lost 0 bases and 9 bases respectively, with 10 bases between them. Germline V gene lookup returns CDR1 SEHNR and CDR2 FQNEAQ (reference sequence). The CDR3 runs to 13 residues. The CDR3 DNA reads as TGTGCCAGCAGCTTAGCTGGGCAGCGGACGCAGTATTTT. It translates to CASSLAGQRTQYF.

The chain has TRBV11-1 and TRBJ2-2; D possibly corresponds to TRBD1 (5 bases). Trimming took off 2 bases at V and 0 bases at J, with 10 bases between the two ends. Germline V gene lookup returns CDR1 SGHAT and CDR2 FQDESV (reference sequence). The CDR3 totals 16 residues. The CDR3 DNA is TGTGCCAGCAGCTTAAGTAGGGGCGCGAACACCGGGGAGCTGTTTTTT. It translates to CASSLSRGANTGELFF.

This clone was detected once. The chain joins TRBV28 to TRBJ2-7; possibly TRBD1 for D (6 bases). From germline, CDR1 is MDHEN and CDR2 SYDVKM. The V end lost 5 bases, the J end lost 9 bases, and 23 bases lay between the germline ends. The CDR3 runs to 15 residues. CDR3 loop: CASSLRQAEGVAQYF. The CDR3 DNA sequence: TGTGCCAGCAGTCTCAGACAGGCAGAAGGGGTTGCGCAGTACTTC.

This clone has a single count. The genes are TRBV5-4 and TRBJ2-1; TRBD2 matches 7 bases. The V gene end was trimmed by 0 bases and the J gene end by 5 bases; junction bases not matched to a gene: 5. The germline gives CDR1 SGHNT, CDR2 YYREEE (reference sequence). The CDR3 loop spans 15 amino acids. The CDR3, as DNA: TGTGCCAGCAGCTTGGCGGGAGGACGAAACAATGAGCAGTTCTTC. Its translation is CASSLAGGRNNEQFF.

The chain recombines TRBV5-1 with TRBJ2-7; 9 nucleotides align to TRBD2. The CDR3 sequence is 14 residues long. Germline CDR1 SGHRS, CDR2 YFSETQ. The J segment lost 5 bases and the V segment lost 0 bases, leaving 3 bases of the junction unmatched. CDR3 bases: TGCGCCAGCAGCTTGGTGGGACTAGCTAACGAGCAGTACTTC. Protein product: CASSLVGLANEQYF. Full variable domain (missing parts from reference TRBV5-1 and TRBJ2-7): KAGVTQTPRYLIKTRGQQVTLSCSPISGHRSVSWYQQTPGQGLQFLFEYFSETQRNKGNFPGRFSGRQFSNSRSEMNVSTLELGDSALYLCASSLVGLANEQYFGPGTRLTVT.

The chain recombines TRBV28 with TRBJ1-2; D possibly corresponds to TRBD1 (5 bases). The CDR3 runs to 14 residues. The V gene's germline CDR1 is MDHEN and CDR2 SYDVKM. V was clipped by 9 bases and J by 0 bases, with 14 bases between them. In DNA, the CDR3 is TGTGCCAGTTTGGGAGGGGCGCCTAACTATGGCTACACCTTC. Translation gives CASLGGAPNYGYTF.

This clone showed up just once. V is TRBV5-1 and J is TRBJ2-7; TRBD2 might be the D (6 bases). CDR3 length equals 13 residues. V gave up 5 bases and J gave up 4 bases, with 13 bases separating them. Germline values: CDR1 SGHRS, CDR2 YFSETQ. DNA for the CDR3: TGCGCCAGCAGTCCGGGACTCATTTACGAGCAGTACTTC. It yields the protein CASSPGLIYEQYF.

The V gene is TRBV9, the J gene TRBJ2-3, with TRBD2 matching over 8 bases. The CDR3 is 14 amino acids. Trimming took 0 bases from V and 4 from J; bases not matched to a gene: 1. Germline V gene data show CDR1 as SGDLS and CDR2 as YYNGEE. The CDR3 coding sequence is TGTGCCAGCAGCGTAGTCGGGGGGGCAGATACGCAGTATTTT. This sequence encodes CASSVVGGADTQYF.

This clone was observed a handful of times. The chain uses TRBV23-1 and TRBJ2-1; TRBD1 is a possible D gene (6 bases). TRBV23-1 is an open reading frame, and its role is uncertain. There are 16 residues in the CDR3. Trimming took off 1 base at V and 2 bases at J, with 12 bases between the two ends. The CDR3 spells CASSQYPGVTYNEQFF. The CDR3 DNA follows: TGCGCCAGCAGTCAATACCCAGGGGTCACCTACAATGAGCAGTTCTTC.

This sequence joins TRBV18 and TRBJ1-2; possible D gene TRBD1, 5 bases. With 6 bases removed from V and 3 bases from J, the gap between germline ends came to 20 bases. The germline V gene has CDR1 KGHSH and CDR2 LQKENI. This CDR3 is 16 amino acids long. CDR3 in amino acids: CASSRAASGDYYGYTF. CDR3 DNA: TGTGCCAGCTCCCGGGCCGCTTCCGGGGACTACTATGGCTACACCTTC.

This clone appeared a single time. The rearrangement uses TRBV14 and TRBJ1-1, with 8 bases identical to TRBD1. The V gene's germline CDR1 is SGHDN and CDR2 FVKESK. The ends lost 4 bases at V and 6 bases at J; junction bases unmatched: 10. This CDR3 region has 15 residues. The CDR3 loop is CASSPIGQGVSEAFF. For the CDR3, the DNA is TGTGCCAGCAGCCCAATTGGACAGGGCGTTTCTGAAGCTTTCTTT.

The chain employs TRBV5-1 and TRBJ2-2; 8 positions agree with TRBD2. This CDR3 contains 16 residues. Germline V gives CDR1 SGHRS, CDR2 YFSETQ. V was clipped by 0 bases and J by 5 bases; unmatched bases: 6. CDR3 sequence (DNA): TGCGCCAGCAGCTTGGAAGGCGGGGGGTCTACCGGGGAGCTGTTTTTT. It encodes CASSLEGGGSTGELFF.

The sample holds one count of this clone. V and J are TRBV7-9 and TRBJ1-5; D remains ambiguous. Germline V gene data show CDR1 as SEHNR and CDR2 as FQNEAQ (reference sequence). V was trimmed by 1 base and J by 8 bases, leaving 12 bases between them. The CDR3 covers 14 residues. This CDR3 is CASSLGPGREPQHF. CDR3 DNA: TGTGCCAGCAGCTTAGGCCCCGGTAGAGAGCCCCAGCATTTT.